This TCR beta chain was found in a study of blood T cell repertoires in COVID-19. Whole-study context: T cells, B-cell-depleted T cells, or PBMCs supplied cDNA or gDNA.

Some clones are missing from TCRdb's copy, which holds only in-frame ones; the method was immunoSEQ multiplex PCR. The table records approximately 250,000 clones, around 89% of them present only once. The clonotype originates from a woman in her 30s who had recovered from COVID-19. Sequenced sample: PBMCs or T cells enriched from blood (not recorded which).

CDR3 loop: CASSELAAVEQFF. In DNA, the CDR3 is TGTGCCAGCAGTGAACTAGCGGCGGTTGAGCAGTTCTTC. The rearrangement links TRBV12-3 or TRBV12-4 to TRBJ2-1; TRBD2 matches 8 bases. With V trimmed by 5 bases and J by 9 bases, 6 bases remained unmatched. This CDR3 is 13 amino acids long.